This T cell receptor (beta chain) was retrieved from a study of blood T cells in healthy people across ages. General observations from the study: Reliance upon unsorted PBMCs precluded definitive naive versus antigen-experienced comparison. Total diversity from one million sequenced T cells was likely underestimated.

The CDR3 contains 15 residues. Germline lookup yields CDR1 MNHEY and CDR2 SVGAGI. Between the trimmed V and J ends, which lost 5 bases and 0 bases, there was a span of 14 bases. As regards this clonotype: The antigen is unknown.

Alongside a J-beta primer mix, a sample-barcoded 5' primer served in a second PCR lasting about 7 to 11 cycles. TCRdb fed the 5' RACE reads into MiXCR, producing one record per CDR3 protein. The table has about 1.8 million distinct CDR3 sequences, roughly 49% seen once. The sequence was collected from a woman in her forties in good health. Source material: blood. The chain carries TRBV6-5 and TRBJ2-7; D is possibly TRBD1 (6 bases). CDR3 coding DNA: TGTGCCAGCAGTGCGCCCAAAGGGGGCTCCTACGAGCAGTACTTC. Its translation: CASSAPKGGSYEQYF.